This TCR beta chain is drawn from a study of beta chain features in type 1 diabetes. Study-wide results and limits: People with Type 1 diabetes carried modestly yet significantly shorter TCRB CDR3s in all four CD4+ subsets.

Worth noting for this clone: Antigen unknown.

The V end was cut by 3 bases, the J end by 2 bases, with 7 bases between. Germline CDR1 GTSNPN, CDR2 SVGIG (reference sequence). CDR3 length equals 12 residues. Sorting of CD4+ naive, central memory, regulatory and stem cell-like memory cells was performed via CD45RO/CCR7/CD25/CD127/CD95/CD27. Reverse transcribing all isolated RNA meant expressed TCRB transcripts were sequenced. Only in-frame clones appear in the TCRdb table, and some are missing; sequencing was by immunoSEQ multiplex PCR. The data show 200,000 to 250,000 clones, 9.6% seen once. The J gene is TRBJ1-2, the V gene TRBV30; the D is unclear. This TCR was sampled from a woman aged 18-30 years in good health. The sequenced sample consisted of naive CD4+ T cells from blood. In DNA form, the CDR3 reads TGTGCCTGGAGCGTCGAGAACTATGGCTACACCTTC. Translated: CAWSVENYGYTF. Drawing the rest from reference TRBV30 and TRBJ1-2, the complete variable domain is SQTIHQWPATLVQPVGSPLSLECTVEGTSNPNLYWYRQAAGRGLQLLFYSVGIGQISSEVPQNLSASRPQDRQFILSSKKLLLSDSGFYLCAWSVENYGYTFGSGTRLTVV.